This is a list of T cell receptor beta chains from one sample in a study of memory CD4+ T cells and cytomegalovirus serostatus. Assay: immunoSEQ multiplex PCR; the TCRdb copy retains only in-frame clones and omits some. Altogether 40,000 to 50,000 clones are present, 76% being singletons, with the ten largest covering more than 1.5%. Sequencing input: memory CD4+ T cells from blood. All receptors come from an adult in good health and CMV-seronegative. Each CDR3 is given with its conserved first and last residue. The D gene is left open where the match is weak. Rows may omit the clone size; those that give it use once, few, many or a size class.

cdr3_aa: CASSHPRTRVTDTQYF
cdr3_nt: TGCGCCAGCAGCCACCCTAGGACTAGAGTGACAGATACGCAGTATTTT
j_call: TRBJ2-3
cdr3_length: 16
v_call: TRBV4-1
d_call: TRBD2
clone_size: -

cdr3_aa: CASGRGPYYEQYF
cdr3_nt: TGTGCCAGCGGCAGGGGTCCCTACTACGAGCAGTACTTC
j_call: TRBJ2-7
cdr3_length: 13
v_call: TRBV27
d_call: -
clone_size: -

cdr3_aa: CAWGRPKQFF
cdr3_nt: TGTGCCTGGGGACGCCCCAAGCAGTTCTTC
j_call: TRBJ2-1
cdr3_length: 10
v_call: TRBV30
d_call: -
clone_size: -

cdr3_aa: CASSERTGGEQFF
cdr3_nt: TGTGCCAGCAGTGAAAGGACAGGGGGTGAGCAGTTCTTC
j_call: TRBJ2-1
cdr3_length: 13
v_call: TRBV25-1
d_call: TRBD1
clone_size: once

cdr3_aa: CASSTRGGGRGSDTQYF
cdr3_nt: TGTGCCAGCAGCACCCGTGGTGGGGGGAGGGGATCCGATACGCAGTATTTT
j_call: TRBJ2-3
cdr3_length: 17
v_call: TRBV7-2
d_call: TRBD2
clone_size: -

cdr3_aa: CASSKRGAADTQYF
cdr3_nt: TGTGCCAGCAGCAAAAGGGGGGCAGCAGATACGCAGTATTTT
j_call: TRBJ2-3
cdr3_length: 14
v_call: TRBV21-1
d_call: -
clone_size: -

cdr3_aa: CASSRGQGNTGELFF
cdr3_nt: TGTGCCAGCAGCCGCGGACAGGGGAACACCGGGGAGCTGTTTTTT
j_call: TRBJ2-2
cdr3_length: 15
v_call: TRBV5-4
d_call: TRBD1
clone_size: -

cdr3_aa: CASSIVTGTTGELFF
cdr3_nt: TGTGCCAGTAGTATAGTAACAGGGACCACCGGGGAGCTGTTTTTT
j_call: TRBJ2-2
cdr3_length: 15
v_call: TRBV19
d_call: -
clone_size: -

cdr3_aa: CASSPPAGGSYEQYF
cdr3_nt: TGTGCCAGCAGCCCCCCAGCGGGGGGCTCCTACGAGCAGTACTTC
j_call: TRBJ2-7
cdr3_length: 15
v_call: TRBV7-4
d_call: TRBD2
clone_size: -

cdr3_aa: CASSLGQGVYGYTF
cdr3_nt: TGTGCCAGCAGCTTGGGGCAGGGGGTTTATGGCTACACCTTC
j_call: TRBJ1-2
cdr3_length: 14
v_call: TRBV5-4
d_call: TRBD1
clone_size: once

cdr3_aa: CASSPGLARQVNEKLFF
cdr3_nt: TGCGCCAGCAGCCCGGGTCTCGCCCGGCAGGTTAATGAAAAACTGTTTTTT
j_call: TRBJ1-4
cdr3_length: 17
v_call: TRBV5-1
d_call: -
clone_size: -

cdr3_aa: CAWRTGLAGTAQGTQYF
cdr3_nt: TGTGCCTGGAGGACGGGGCTAGCGGGGACGGCGCAAGGGACCCAGTACTTC
j_call: TRBJ2-5
cdr3_length: 17
v_call: TRBV30
d_call: TRBD2
clone_size: -

cdr3_aa: CASSGSTQVLVNEQFF
cdr3_nt: TGCGCCAGCAGCGGATCTACCCAAGTCCTAGTCAATGAGCAGTTCTTC
j_call: TRBJ2-1
cdr3_length: 16
v_call: TRBV5-1
d_call: -
clone_size: -

cdr3_aa: CASTTGAGQTQYF
cdr3_nt: TGTGCCAGTACCACAGGGGCCGGTCAGACCCAGTACTTC
j_call: TRBJ2-5
cdr3_length: 13
v_call: TRBV19
d_call: TRBD1
clone_size: -

cdr3_aa: CAGGSGNTIYF
cdr3_nt: TGTGCCGGGGGTTCTGGAAACACCATATATTTT
j_call: TRBJ1-3
cdr3_length: 11
v_call: TRBV6-6
d_call: -
clone_size: once

cdr3_aa: CASSLALVAGGGPDEQYF
cdr3_nt: TGTGCCAGCAGCTTAGCCCTAGTCGCGGGGGGTGGCCCGGACGAGCAGTACTTC
j_call: TRBJ2-7
cdr3_length: 18
v_call: TRBV11-2
d_call: TRBD2
clone_size: few

cdr3_aa: CASRAGTSGGASFF
cdr3_nt: TGTGCCAGCAGAGCCGGGACTAGCGGGGGGGCCTCGTTCTTC
j_call: TRBJ2-1
cdr3_length: 14
v_call: TRBV2
d_call: TRBD2
clone_size: -

cdr3_aa: CASRARWGSYNEQFF
cdr3_nt: TGTGCCAGCAGAGCAAGGTGGGGATCCTACAATGAGCAGTTCTTC
j_call: TRBJ2-1
cdr3_length: 15
v_call: TRBV2
d_call: -
clone_size: -

cdr3_aa: CAWSVGGGYTF
cdr3_nt: TGTGCCTGGAGTGTAGGGGGTGGCTACACCTTC
j_call: TRBJ1-2
cdr3_length: 11
v_call: TRBV30
d_call: -
clone_size: -